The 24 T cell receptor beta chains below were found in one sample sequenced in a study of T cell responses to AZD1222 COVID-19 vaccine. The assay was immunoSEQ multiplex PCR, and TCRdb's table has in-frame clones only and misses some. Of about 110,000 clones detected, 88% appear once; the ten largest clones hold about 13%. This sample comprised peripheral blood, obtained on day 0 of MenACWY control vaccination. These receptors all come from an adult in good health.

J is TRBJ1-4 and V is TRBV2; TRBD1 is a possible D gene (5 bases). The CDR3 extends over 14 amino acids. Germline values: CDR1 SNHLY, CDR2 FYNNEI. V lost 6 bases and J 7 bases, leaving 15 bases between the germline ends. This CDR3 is CASSARNGGEKLFF. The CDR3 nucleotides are TGTGCCAGCAGCGCCAGGAACGGGGGTGAAAAACTGTTTTTT.

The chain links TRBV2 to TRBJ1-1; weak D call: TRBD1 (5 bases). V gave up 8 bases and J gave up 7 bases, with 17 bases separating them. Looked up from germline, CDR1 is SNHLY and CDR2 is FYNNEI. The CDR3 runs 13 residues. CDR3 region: CASGTELRSEAFF. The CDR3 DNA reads TGTGCCAGCGGGACGGAGCTTCGGAGTGAAGCTTTCTTT.

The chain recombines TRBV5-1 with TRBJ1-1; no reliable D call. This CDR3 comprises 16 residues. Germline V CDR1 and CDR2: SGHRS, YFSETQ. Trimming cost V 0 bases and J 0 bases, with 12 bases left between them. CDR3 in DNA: TGCGCCAGCAGCTTGGGAGGTCGCCAGGTGAACACTGAAGCTTTCTTT. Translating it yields CASSLGGRQVNTEAFF. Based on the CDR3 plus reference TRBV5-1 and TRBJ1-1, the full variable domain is KAGVTQTPRYLIKTRGQQVTLSCSPISGHRSVSWYQQTPGQGLQFLFEYFSETQRNKGNFPGRFSGRQFSNSRSEMNVSTLELGDSALYLCASSLGGRQVNTEAFFGQGTRLTVV.

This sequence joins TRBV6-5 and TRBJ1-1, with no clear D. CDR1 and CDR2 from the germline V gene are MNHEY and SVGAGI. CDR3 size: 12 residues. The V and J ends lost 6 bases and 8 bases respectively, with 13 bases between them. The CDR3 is CASRGRTEEAFF. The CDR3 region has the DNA TGTGCCAGCAGGGGTAGGACGGAAGAAGCTTTCTTT.

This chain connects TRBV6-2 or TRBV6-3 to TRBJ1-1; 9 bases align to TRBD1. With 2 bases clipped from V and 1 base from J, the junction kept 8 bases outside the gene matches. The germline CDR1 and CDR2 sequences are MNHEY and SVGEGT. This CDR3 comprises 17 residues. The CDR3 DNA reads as TGTGCCAGCAGTTACACCGTTTGGACAGGGGAGAACACTGAAGCTTTCTTT. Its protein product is CASSYTVWTGENTEAFF.

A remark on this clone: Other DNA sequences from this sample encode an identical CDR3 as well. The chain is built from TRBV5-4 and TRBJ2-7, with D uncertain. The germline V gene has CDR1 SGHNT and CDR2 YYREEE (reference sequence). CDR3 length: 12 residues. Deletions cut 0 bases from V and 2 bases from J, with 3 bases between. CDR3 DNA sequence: TGTGCCAGCAGCTTGGGCACCTACGAGCAGTACTTC. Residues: CASSLGTYEQYF.

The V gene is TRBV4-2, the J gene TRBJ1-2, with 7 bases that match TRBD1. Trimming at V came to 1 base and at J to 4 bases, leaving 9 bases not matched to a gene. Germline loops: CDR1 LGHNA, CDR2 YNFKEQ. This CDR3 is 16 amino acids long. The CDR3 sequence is CASSQGNPGQIYGYTF. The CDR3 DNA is TGTGCCAGCAGCCAAGGAAATCCGGGACAGATCTATGGCTACACCTTC.

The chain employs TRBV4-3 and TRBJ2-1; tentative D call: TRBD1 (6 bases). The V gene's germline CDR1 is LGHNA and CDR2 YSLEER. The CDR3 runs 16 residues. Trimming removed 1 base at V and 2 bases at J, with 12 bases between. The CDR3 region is CASSQVAGATYNEQFF. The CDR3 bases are TGCGCCAGCAGCCAAGTCGCAGGGGCTACCTACAATGAGCAGTTCTTC.

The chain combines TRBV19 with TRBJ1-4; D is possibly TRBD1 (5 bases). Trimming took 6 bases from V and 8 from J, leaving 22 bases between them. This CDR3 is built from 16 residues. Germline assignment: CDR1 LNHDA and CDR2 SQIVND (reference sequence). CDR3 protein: CASRGVNKEKGEKLFF. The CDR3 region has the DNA TGTGCCAGTAGAGGGGTCAACAAGGAAAAGGGGGAAAAACTGTTTTTT.

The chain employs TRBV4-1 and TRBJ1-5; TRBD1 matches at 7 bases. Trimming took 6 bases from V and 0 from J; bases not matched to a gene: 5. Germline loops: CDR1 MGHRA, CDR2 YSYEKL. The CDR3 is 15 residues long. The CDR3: CASRDRVHSNQPQHF. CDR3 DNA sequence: TGCGCCAGCAGAGACAGGGTTCATAGCAATCAGCCCCAGCATTTT.

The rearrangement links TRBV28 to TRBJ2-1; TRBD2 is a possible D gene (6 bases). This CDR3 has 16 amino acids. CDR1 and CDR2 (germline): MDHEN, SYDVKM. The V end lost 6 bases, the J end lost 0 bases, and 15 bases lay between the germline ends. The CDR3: CASSLSRGSSYNEQFF. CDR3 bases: TGTGCCAGCAGCTTAAGCCGGGGGAGCTCCTACAATGAGCAGTTCTTC.

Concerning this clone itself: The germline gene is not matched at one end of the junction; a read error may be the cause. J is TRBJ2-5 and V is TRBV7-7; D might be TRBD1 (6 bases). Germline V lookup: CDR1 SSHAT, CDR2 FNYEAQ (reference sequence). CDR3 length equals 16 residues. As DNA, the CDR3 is TGTGCTAGCAGCTTATACGCAGGGGCGGGCGGAGAGACCCAGTACTTC. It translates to CASSLYAGAGGETQYF.

The CDR3 DNA sequence: TGTGCCAGCAGCCCCTCCGGTGGGAACTCTGGAAACACCATATATTTT. Its translation: CASSPSGGNSGNTIYF. The chain has TRBV5-8 and TRBJ1-3; no firm D call. Germline loops: CDR1 SGHTS, CDR2 YDEGEE. The ends were cut back, 4 bases at V and 0 bases at J, with 14 bases in the middle. The CDR3 consists of 16 residues.

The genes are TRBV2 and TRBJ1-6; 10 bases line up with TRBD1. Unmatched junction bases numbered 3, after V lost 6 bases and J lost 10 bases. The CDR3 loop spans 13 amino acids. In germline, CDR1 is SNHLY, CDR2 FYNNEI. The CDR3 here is CASRDRGSSPLHF. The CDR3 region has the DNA TGTGCCAGCAGGGACAGGGGGTCGTCACCCCTCCACTTT.

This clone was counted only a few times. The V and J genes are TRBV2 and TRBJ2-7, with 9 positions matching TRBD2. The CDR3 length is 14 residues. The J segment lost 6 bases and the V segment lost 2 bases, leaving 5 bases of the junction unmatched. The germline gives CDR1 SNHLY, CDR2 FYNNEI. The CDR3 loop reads CASSEPSGRLEQYF. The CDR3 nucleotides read TGTGCCAGCAGTGAACCGAGCGGGAGGCTCGAGCAGTACTTC.

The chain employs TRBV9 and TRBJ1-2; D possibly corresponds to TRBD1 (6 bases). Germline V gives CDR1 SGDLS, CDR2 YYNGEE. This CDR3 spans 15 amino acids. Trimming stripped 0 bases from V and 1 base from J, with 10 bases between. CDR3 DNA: TGTGCCAGCAGCGTAGCCGGGGGCCTTAACTATGGCTACACCTTC. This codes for CASSVAGGLNYGYTF.

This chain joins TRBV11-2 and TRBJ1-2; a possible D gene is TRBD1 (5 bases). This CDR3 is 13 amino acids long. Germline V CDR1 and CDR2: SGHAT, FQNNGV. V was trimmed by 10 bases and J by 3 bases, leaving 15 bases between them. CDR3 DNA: TGTGCCATTCGAGGGGATTGGGACTATGGCTACACCTTC. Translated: CAIRGDWDYGYTF.

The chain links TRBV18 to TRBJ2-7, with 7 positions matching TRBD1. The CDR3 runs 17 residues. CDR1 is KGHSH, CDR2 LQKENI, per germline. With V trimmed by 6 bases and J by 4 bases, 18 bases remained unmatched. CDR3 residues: CASSPFNLSRGYYEQYF. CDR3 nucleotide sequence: TGTGCCAGCTCCCCCTTTAACCTTTCCAGGGGGTATTACGAGCAGTACTTC.

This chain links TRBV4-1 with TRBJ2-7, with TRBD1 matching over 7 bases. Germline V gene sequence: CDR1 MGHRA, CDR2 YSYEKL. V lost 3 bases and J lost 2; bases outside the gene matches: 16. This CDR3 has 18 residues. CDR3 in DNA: TGCGCCAGCAGCCAGATCCTAGGACCGACAGGGTTAACCTACGAGCAGTACTTC. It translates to CASSQILGPTGLTYEQYF.

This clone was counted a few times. The CDR3 reads CAEGQEGNQPQHF. DNA for the CDR3: TGTGCCGAGGGACAGGAAGGCAATCAGCCCCAGCATTTT. The rearrangement uses TRBV28 and TRBJ1-5, with 8 bases lining up with TRBD1. After removal of 11 bases from V and 2 bases from J, the junction contained 5 bases not matched to a gene. The germline CDR1 and CDR2 sequences are MDHEN and SYDVKM. The CDR3 spans 13 residues. The full variable domain, its missing parts supplied by reference TRBV28 and TRBJ1-5, is DVKVTQSSRYLVKRTGEKVFLECVQDMDHENMFWYRQDPGLGLRLIYFSYDVKMKEKGDIPEGYSVSREKKERFSLILESASTNQTSMYLCAEGQEGNQPQHFGDGTRLSIL.

This CDR3 is CAWSVLGQGYEQYF. DNA of the CDR3: TGTGCCTGGAGTGTACTTGGACAGGGCTACGAGCAGTACTTC. The chain combines TRBV30 with TRBJ2-7; TRBD1 matches 8 bases. Germline trimming cut 0 bases from V and 3 bases from J; bases unmatched to any gene: 4. Germline V CDR1 and CDR2: GTSNPN, SVGIG (reference sequence). The CDR3 spans 14 residues.

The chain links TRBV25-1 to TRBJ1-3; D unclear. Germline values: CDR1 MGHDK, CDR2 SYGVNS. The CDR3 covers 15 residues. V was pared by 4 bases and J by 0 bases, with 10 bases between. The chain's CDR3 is CASSGFGPSGNTIYF. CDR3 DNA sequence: TGTGCCAGCAGTGGATTCGGACCCTCTGGAAACACCATATATTTT.

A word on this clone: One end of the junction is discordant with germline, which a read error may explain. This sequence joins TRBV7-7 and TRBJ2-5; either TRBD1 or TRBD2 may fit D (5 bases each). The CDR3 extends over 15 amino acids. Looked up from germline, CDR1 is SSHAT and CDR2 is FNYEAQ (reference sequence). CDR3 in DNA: TGTGCTAGCAGCCTGTCAGGGACCCAACAAGAGACCCAGTACTTC. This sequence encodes CASSLSGTQQETQYF.

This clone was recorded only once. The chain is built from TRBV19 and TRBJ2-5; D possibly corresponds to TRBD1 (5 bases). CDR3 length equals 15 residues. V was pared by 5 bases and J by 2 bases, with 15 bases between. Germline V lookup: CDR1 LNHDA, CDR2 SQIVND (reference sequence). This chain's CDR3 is CASSSLGREQETQYF. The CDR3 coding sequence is TGTGCCAGTAGTTCCCTGGGCAGGGAACAAGAGACCCAGTACTTC.